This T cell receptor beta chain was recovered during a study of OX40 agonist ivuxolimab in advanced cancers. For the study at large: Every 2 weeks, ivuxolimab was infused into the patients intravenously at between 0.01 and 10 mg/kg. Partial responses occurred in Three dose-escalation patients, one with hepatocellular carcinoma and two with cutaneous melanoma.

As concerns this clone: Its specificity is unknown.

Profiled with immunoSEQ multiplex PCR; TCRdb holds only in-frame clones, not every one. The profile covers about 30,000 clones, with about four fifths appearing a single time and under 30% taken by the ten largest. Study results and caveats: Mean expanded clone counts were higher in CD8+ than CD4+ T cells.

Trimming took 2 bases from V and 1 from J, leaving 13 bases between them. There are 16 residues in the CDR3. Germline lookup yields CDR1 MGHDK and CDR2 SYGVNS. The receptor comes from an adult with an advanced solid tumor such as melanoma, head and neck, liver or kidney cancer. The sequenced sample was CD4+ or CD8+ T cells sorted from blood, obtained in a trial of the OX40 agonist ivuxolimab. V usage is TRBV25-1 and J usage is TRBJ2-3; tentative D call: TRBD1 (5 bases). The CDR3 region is CASSETQGKGTDTQYF. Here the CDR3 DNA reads TGTGCCAGCAGTGAAACGCAGGGCAAAGGCACAGATACGCAGTATTTT.